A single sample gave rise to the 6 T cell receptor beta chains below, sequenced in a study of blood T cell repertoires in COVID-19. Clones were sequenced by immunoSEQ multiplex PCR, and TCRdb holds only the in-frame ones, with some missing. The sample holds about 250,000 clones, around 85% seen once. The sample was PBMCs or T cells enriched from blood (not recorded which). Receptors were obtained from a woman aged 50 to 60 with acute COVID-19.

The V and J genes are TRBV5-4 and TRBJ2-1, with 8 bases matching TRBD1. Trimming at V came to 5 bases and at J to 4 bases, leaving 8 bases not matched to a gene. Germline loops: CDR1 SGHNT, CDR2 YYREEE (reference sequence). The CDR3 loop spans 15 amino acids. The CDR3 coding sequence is TGTGCCAGCAGTTTCCGGGACAGGTTTTACAATGAGCAGTTCTTC. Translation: CASSFRDRFYNEQFF.

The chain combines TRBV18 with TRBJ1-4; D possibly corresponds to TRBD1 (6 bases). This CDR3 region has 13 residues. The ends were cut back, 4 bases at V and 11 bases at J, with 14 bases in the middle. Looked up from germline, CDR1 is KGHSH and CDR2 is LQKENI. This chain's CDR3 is CASSRETGLKLFF. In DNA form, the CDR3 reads TGTGCCAGCTCACGGGAAACAGGGTTGAAACTGTTTTTT.

The CDR3 is CASGLEQGSTEAFF. The CDR3 coding sequence is TGTGCTAGTGGTTTGGAGCAGGGTAGCACTGAAGCTTTCTTT. V gene TRBV12-5 combines with J gene TRBJ1-1; TRBD1 is a possible D gene (5 bases). The CDR3 length is 14 residues. In germline, CDR1 is LGHNT, CDR2 FRNRAP. Trimming shortened V by 1 base and J by 4 bases, and 10 bases separated the two germline ends.

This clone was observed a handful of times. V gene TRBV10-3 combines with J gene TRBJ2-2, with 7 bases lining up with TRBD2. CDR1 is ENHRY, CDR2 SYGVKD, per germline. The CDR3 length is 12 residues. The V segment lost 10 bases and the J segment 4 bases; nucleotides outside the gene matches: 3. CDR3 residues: CATGEGTGELFF. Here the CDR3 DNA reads TGTGCCACCGGGGAGGGCACCGGGGAGCTGTTTTTT.

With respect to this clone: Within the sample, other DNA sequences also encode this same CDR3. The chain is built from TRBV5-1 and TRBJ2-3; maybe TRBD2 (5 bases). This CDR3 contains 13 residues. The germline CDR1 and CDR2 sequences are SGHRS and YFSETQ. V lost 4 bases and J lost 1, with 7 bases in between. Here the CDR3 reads CASSRGGTDTQYF. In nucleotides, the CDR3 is TGCGCCAGCAGCCGGGGAGGCACAGATACGCAGTATTTT.

This CDR3 is CASSLYGQGADEQFF. CDR3 coding DNA: TGTGCCAGCAGCTTGTACGGACAGGGGGCCGATGAGCAGTTCTTC. The chain links TRBV5-5 to TRBJ2-1, with 11 bases identical to TRBD1. Trimming took 1 base from V and 8 from J; bases not matched to a gene: 5. Germline-derived CDR1 and CDR2 are SGHKS and YYEKEE (reference sequence). The CDR3 runs 15 residues.